This T cell receptor (beta chain) was identified in a study of OX40 agonist ivuxolimab in advanced cancers. Study overall: While on treatment, patients had intravenous ivuxolimab at 0.01 to 10 mg/kg every 2 weeks. Participants, 82.7% male, averaged approximately 65 years of age, ranging from about 23 to 90.

CDR3 length: 17 residues. The germline V and J ends were trimmed by 6 bases and 3 bases, with 23 bases remaining between them. The germline gives CDR1 SEHNR, CDR2 FQNEAQ (reference sequence). Only in-frame clones appear in the TCRdb table, and some are missing; sequencing was by immunoSEQ multiplex PCR. The table has some 98,000 clones, about 80% seen once; the top ten hold 1.4% to 1.5%. For this clone: What it binds is unknown.

Study-wide results and limits: The study observed clonal expansion of CD4+ and CD8+ blood T cells by week 6 at 0.1 to 3.0 mg/kg. On average, a greater number of expanded clones characterised CD8+ T cells relative to CD4+.

The sample in question was CD4+ or CD8+ T cells sorted from blood, obtained in a trial of the OX40 agonist ivuxolimab. This chain joins TRBV7-9 and TRBJ1-1; D may be TRBD1 (6 bases). This clonotype originated in an adult with an advanced solid tumor such as melanoma, head and neck, liver or kidney cancer. CDR3 sequence reads: CASSYKWTEGMDTEAFF. The CDR3 nucleotides are TGTGCCAGCAGTTATAAGTGGACAGAGGGTATGGACACTGAAGCTTTCTTT. The variable domain in full, with the rest retrieved from reference TRBV7-9 and TRBJ1-1, is DTGVSQNPRHKITKRGQNVTFRCDPISEHNRLYWYRQTLGQGPEFLTYFQNEAQLEKSRLLSDRFSAERPKGSFSTLEIQRTEQGDSAMYLCASSYKWTEGMDTEAFFGQGTRLTVV.